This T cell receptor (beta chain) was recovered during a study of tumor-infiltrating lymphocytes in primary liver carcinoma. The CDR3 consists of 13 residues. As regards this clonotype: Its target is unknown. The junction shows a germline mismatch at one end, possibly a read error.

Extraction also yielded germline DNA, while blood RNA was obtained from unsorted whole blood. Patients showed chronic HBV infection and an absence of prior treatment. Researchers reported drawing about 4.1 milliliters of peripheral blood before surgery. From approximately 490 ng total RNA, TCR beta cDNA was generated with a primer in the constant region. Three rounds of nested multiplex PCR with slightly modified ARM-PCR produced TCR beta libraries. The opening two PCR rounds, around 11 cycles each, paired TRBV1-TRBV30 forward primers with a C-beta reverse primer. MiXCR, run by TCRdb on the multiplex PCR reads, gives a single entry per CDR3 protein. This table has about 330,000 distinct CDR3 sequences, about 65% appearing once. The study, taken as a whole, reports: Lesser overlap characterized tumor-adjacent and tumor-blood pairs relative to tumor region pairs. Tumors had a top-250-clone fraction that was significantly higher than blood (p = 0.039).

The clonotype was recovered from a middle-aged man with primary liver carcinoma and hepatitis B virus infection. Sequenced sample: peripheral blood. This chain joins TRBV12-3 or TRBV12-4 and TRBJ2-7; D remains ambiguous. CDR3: CASSYAPSYEHYF. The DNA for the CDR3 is TGTGCCAGCAGTTACGCTCCGTCCTACGAGCACTACTTC.